Detailed here is one T cell receptor beta chain. The antigen is unknown. The sample originates from a study of T cells after yellow fever vaccination. The CDR3 is 14 amino acids. The junction had 3 bases not matched to a gene; V was cut back by 6 bases and J by 4 bases. The germline V gene has CDR1 DFQATT and CDR2 SNEGSKA (reference sequence). TCRdb ran MiXCR on the 5' RACE reads and lists one entry per CDR3 protein. The table has roughly 300,000 distinct CDR3 sequences, roughly 7% seen once. Study-wide results and caveats: The secondary response was weaker, and its peak arrived faster, on day 5 versus 15.

Specimen: PBMCs, collected roughly 47 days after the first yellow fever vaccination. V usage is TRBV20-1 and J usage is TRBJ2-3; 14 bases map to TRBD2. The receptor comes from a young man who received the YFV17D yellow fever vaccine. The chain's CDR3 is CSAKTSGGADTQYF. The DNA for the CDR3 is TGCAGTGCAAAGACTAGCGGGGGGGCAGATACGCAGTATTTT.